These 26 T cell receptor beta chains came from one sample sequenced in a study of CD8+ T cells in alopecia areata. Sequencing relied on a cDNA template that was reverse transcribed from extracted RNA. The repertoire was sequenced with immunoSEQ multiplex PCR; TCRdb's copy has only in-frame clones and lacks some. The table records about 2,700 clones without singletons, the ten largest covering over 35%. Sequenced: lesional skin. The source of these receptors is a C3H/HeJ mouse with alopecia areata. As its MHC haplotype, the strain has H2-k.

This clone was observed at least ten times. TCRdb's protein and the DNA translation differ at residue 13; the protein here comes from the DNA. Gene names refer to mouse genes. The CDR3 end is not reached by the read, which stops 3 residues before it; the germline J gene fills it in. The chain recombines TRBV19 with TRBJ1-3; 8 bases line up with TRBD1. CDR3 length: 16 residues. The V segment lost 3 bases and the J segment 0 bases; nucleotides outside the gene matches: 5. Germline-derived CDR1 and CDR2 are FNHDT and SITEND (reference sequence). The CDR3 loop reads CASSTLTGDSGNTLYF. The covered CDR3 bases are TGTGCCAGCAGTACCCTGACAGGGGATTCTGGAAATACG.

There are many counts of this clone. Germline and genes: mouse. Coverage ceases 4 residues before the CDR3 finishes, and the germline J gene fills in the end. The chain is built from TRBV13-1 and TRBJ1-2; weak D call: TRBD1 (6 bases). V was cut by 3 bases and J by 0 bases, with 9 bases left in between. From germline, CDR1 is NSHNY and CDR2 SYGAGN. There are 14 residues in the CDR3. The CDR3 DNA, read in part, is TGTGCCAGCAGTGGGGGGACAACAAACTCC. This codes for CASSGGTTNS. The full CDR3 reads CASSGGTTNSDYTF.

In this sample, this clone is medium-sized. Gene labels here are mouse ones. From the germline J gene comes the end of the CDR3, since the read stops 4 residues before it. The chain is built from TRBV5 and TRBJ2-5, with TRBD1 identical over 9 bases. Germline lookup yields CDR1 LGHNA and CDR2 YNLKQL (reference sequence). The CDR3 is 16 residues long. The chain's CDR3 is CASSQDADRGRDTQYF. Partial CDR3 DNA: TGTGCCAGCAGCCAAGATGCGGACAGGGGAAGGGAC.

This clone has at least ten counts. Genes here carry mouse names. The chain's CDR3 is CASTLTNYAEQFF. The CDR3 bases that were read are TGTGCCAGCACCCTCACAAACTATGCT. V usage is TRBV14 and J usage is TRBJ2-1; D remains unclear. With the read ending 4 residues before the CDR3 end, the germline J gene is used to fill in that end. Germline V CDR1 and CDR2: SGHDT, FRDEAV. The V gene lost 6 bases and the J gene lost 1 base, with 8 bases spanning the gap. The CDR3 contains 13 residues.

This clone was counted a few times. All gene names here are mouse names. The missing CDR3 end, 4 residues past where the read stops, is filled in from the germline J gene. The chain links TRBV13-1 to TRBJ2-1; 11 bases agree with TRBD2. This CDR3 spans 16 amino acids. Germline V gene sequence: CDR1 NSHNY, CDR2 SYGAGN. Germline trimming cut 4 bases from V and 3 bases from J; bases unmatched to any gene: 6. The covered CDR3 bases are TGTGCCAGCAGTCCCCGGACTGGGGGGTTCTATGCT. It is translated as CASSPRTGGFYA. The CDR3, in full, reads CASSPRTGGFYAEQFF.

This clone was detected only a few times. Here the gene names and germline are mouse. Coverage ceases 4 residues before the CDR3 finishes, and the germline J gene fills in the end. V gene TRBV31 combines with J gene TRBJ2-3; 9 bases fit TRBD2. The CDR3 runs to 16 residues. The J segment lost 1 base and the V segment lost 0 bases, leaving 5 bases of the junction unmatched. The germline V gene encodes CDR1 GKSSPN and CDR2 SITVG. The CDR3 DNA, read in part, is TGTGCCTGGAGTCTTTGGGGGGGCGCGGGTGCAGAA. Its protein is CAWSLWGGAGAE. The entire CDR3 sequence reads CAWSLWGGAGAETLYF.

This clone was seen ten or more times. All gene names here are mouse names. The read ends 4 residues early relative to the CDR3; the germline J gene fills the gap. The chain has TRBV13-1 and TRBJ1-2, with TRBD1 as a possible D gene (6 bases). This CDR3 comprises 14 residues. CDR1 is NSHNY and CDR2 is SYGAGN in the germline V gene. The chain's CDR3 is CASSDGLGGPDYTF. Incomplete CDR3 DNA: TGTGCCAGCAGTGACGGACTGGGGGGGCCC.

In this sample, this clone turned up many times. Mouse gene names and germline throughout. The read terminates 4 residues before the CDR3 end, so the remaining end is supplied by the germline J gene. The rearrangement uses TRBV2 and TRBJ2-2; 10 bases fit TRBD2. Trimming cost V 0 bases and J 2 bases; bases outside gene matches: 6. Germline V lookup: CDR1 LGHNA, CDR2 YSYQKL. The CDR3 contains 18 residues. CDR3 sequence reads: CASSQDPLGGRNTGQLYF. The DNA read from the CDR3 is TGTGCCAGCAGCCAAGATCCTCTGGGGGGGCGCAACACCGGG.

This clone was counted many times. There is a difference at residue 13 between the TCRdb protein and the DNA translation, so the protein given here was translated from the DNA. Gene labels here are mouse ones. The read terminates 3 residues before the CDR3 end, so the remaining end is supplied by the germline J gene. J is TRBJ1-3 and V is TRBV19; D remains ambiguous. CDR1 is FNHDT and CDR2 is SITEND in the germline V gene (reference sequence). V shed 2 bases and J shed 0 bases, with 12 bases lying between them. The CDR3 extends over 16 amino acids. CDR3 sequence reads: CASSMRQKNSGNTLYF. The sequenced part of the CDR3 DNA is TGTGCCAGCAGTATGCGTCAGAAAAATTCTGGAAATACG.

This clone was seen ten or more times. Gene names refer to mouse genes. From the germline J gene comes the end of the CDR3, since the read stops 4 residues before it. This chain connects TRBV13-1 to TRBJ1-4; no firm D call. Looked up from germline, CDR1 is NSHNY and CDR2 is SYGAGN. The CDR3 contains 15 residues. Trimming removed 1 base at V and 0 bases at J, with 7 bases between. CDR3 DNA, as far as it was read: TGTGCCAGCAGTGATCGAGGGTTTTCCAACGAA. Encoded protein: CASSDRGFSNE. In full, the CDR3 reads CASSDRGFSNERLFF.

This clone came up many times. Gene and germline names: mouse. This same CDR3 is encoded by further DNA sequences in the sample. The part of the CDR3 DNA that was read is TGTGCCAGCAGCCAAGAAGGGGGGGGGAACTATGCT. Translating it yields CASSQEGGGNYA. The CDR3 in its entirety is CASSQEGGGNYAEQFF. V usage is TRBV2 and J usage is TRBJ2-1; D is possibly TRBD2 (7 bases). Read coverage stops 4 residues before the CDR3 terminus; the germline J gene supplies the remainder. CDR3 length: 16 amino acids. Trimming left V 0 bases short and J 1 base short, with 10 bases between. Germline V gene lookup returns CDR1 LGHNA and CDR2 YSYQKL.

There are a few counts of this clone. The germline and genes are mouse ones. The sequence runs out 4 residues before the end of the CDR3; the remainder is reconstructed from the germline J gene. The gene calls are TRBV3 and TRBJ1-2; the match to TRBD1 covers 7 bases. The CDR3 covers 12 residues. Germline V gives CDR1 SNHLY, CDR2 FYNGKV (reference sequence). CDR3 DNA, as far as it was read: TGTGCCAGCAGCCGGGACAGACTC. It encodes CASSRDRL. The full CDR3 is CASSRDRLDYTF.

This clone has a count of ten or more. Gene labels here are mouse ones. The CDR3 end is not reached by the read, which stops 4 residues before it; the germline J gene fills it in. This sample includes further DNA sequences coding for the same CDR3. The V and J genes are TRBV14 and TRBJ2-7, with 11 bases fitting TRBD2. This CDR3 contains 14 residues. Germline values: CDR1 SGHDT, CDR2 FRDEAV. The sequenced CDR3 bases are TGTGCCAGCAGTTCCGGGACTGGGGGTTAT. It translates to CASSSGTGGY. The entire CDR3 protein reads CASSSGTGGYEQYF.

This clone was picked up many times. Gene names follow the mouse nomenclature. Sequencing ends 4 residues short of the CDR3 end; the germline J gene provides the rest. The chain recombines TRBV19 with TRBJ1-1; D gene uncertain. This CDR3 spans 14 amino acids. Trimming stripped 0 bases from V and 1 base from J, with 7 bases between. Germline assignment: CDR1 FNHDT and CDR2 SITEND (reference sequence). CDR3 DNA, as far as it was read: TGTGCCAGCAGTATAGTCGCAGGAAACACA. Translating it yields CASSIVAGNT. The whole CDR3 region reads CASSIVAGNTEVFF.

This clone appeared many times. Germline and genes: mouse. The read comes to an end 4 residues before the CDR3 does, leaving the germline J gene to fill in the end. The chain has TRBV13-1 and TRBJ2-3; D call uncertain. This CDR3 region has 13 residues. From germline, CDR1 is NSHNY and CDR2 SYGAGN. Trimming pared 2 bases from V and 0 bases from J, leaving 4 bases between. CDR3 sequence reads: CASSDKSAETLYF. The sequenced part of the CDR3 DNA is TGTGCCAGCAGTGACAAAAGTGCAGAA.

With regard to this clone: A much larger clonotype is one base distant, so this may be a read error. Genes and germline are mouse. The read is 4 residues too short to cover the CDR3 end, so that end is filled in from the germline J gene. This chain joins TRBV3 and TRBJ2-3; possibly TRBD1 for D (6 bases). The CDR3 loop spans 13 amino acids. Germline CDR1 is SNHLY and CDR2 is FYNGKV (reference sequence). V was clipped by 7 bases and J by 0 bases, with 8 bases between them. This chain's CDR3 is CASKGDSAETLYF. The sequenced part of the CDR3 DNA is TGTGCCAGCAAGGGGGACAGTGCAGAA.

A note on this clone: At residue 12, the TCRdb amino acid sequence and the translated nucleotide sequence differ, so the protein here is the DNA translation. Gene and germline names: mouse. The read ends 3 residues before the CDR3 terminus; that terminus is restored from the germline J gene. Other nucleotide sequences in the sample specify the same CDR3. The V call is TRBV16, the J call TRBJ1-3; D is ambiguous. This CDR3 is built from 15 residues. From germline, CDR1 is SGHSA and CDR2 FRNQAP. CDR3 in amino acids: CASSLVTLSGNPLYF. The CDR3 DNA, read in part, is TGTGCAAGCAGCTTAGTGACCCTTTCTGGAAATCCG.

This clone was recorded many times. Germline and genes here are mouse. The DNA ends 4 residues before the CDR3 does, and the rest of the CDR3 is filled in from the germline J gene. V is TRBV13-1 and J is TRBJ2-5; 10 bases are a match to TRBD2. Germline V CDR1 and CDR2: NSHNY, SYGAGN. After removal of 2 bases from V and 0 bases from J, the junction contained 3 bases not matched to a gene. The CDR3 runs 16 residues. CDR3 amino acids: CASSERLGGNQDTQYF. The DNA read from the CDR3 is TGTGCCAGCAGTGAACGACTGGGGGGCAACCAAGAC.

The table lists this clone with many counts. Mouse names are used for the genes. The CDR3 end lies 4 residues beyond the end of the read and is filled in from the germline J gene. This chain links TRBV13-2 with TRBJ1-2; 7 nucleotides match TRBD1. Germline V CDR1 and CDR2: NNHNN, SYGAGS (reference sequence). The CDR3 spans 15 residues. The V gene end was trimmed by 2 bases and the J gene end by 0 bases; junction bases not matched to a gene: 4. The CDR3 loop reads CASGEGRGPNSDYTF. CDR3 DNA, as far as it was read: TGTGCCAGCGGTGAAGGAAGGGGGCCAAACTCC.

Ten or more counts support this clone. Here the gene names and germline are mouse. The read terminates 4 residues ahead of where the CDR3 ends, so the germline J gene completes it. The gene calls are TRBV5 and TRBJ2-2, with TRBD1 matching over 11 bases. The CDR3 sequence is 15 residues long. The V and J ends lost 4 bases and 3 bases, in that order; junction bases with no gene match: 1. Per germline, CDR1 LGHNA and CDR2 YNLKQL (reference sequence). CDR3 residues: CASSRDRGDTGQLYF. The CDR3 DNA, read in part, is TGTGCCAGCAGCCGGGACAGGGGGGACACCGGG.

In this sample, this clone turned up a few times. These gene names are mouse names. The CDR3 end falls 4 residues outside the read, so it is completed with the germline J gene. The rearrangement uses TRBV29 and TRBJ1-1, with 10 bases identical to TRBD1. Germline-derived CDR1 and CDR2 are MSHET and SYDVDS. The CDR3 is 13 amino acids. The sequenced CDR3 bases are TGTGCTAGCAGCCCGGGACAGGGGACA. Amino acid sequence: CASSPGQGT. The whole CDR3 is CASSPGQGTEVFF.

This clone showed up many times. Germline and genes: mouse. Read coverage stops 4 residues before the CDR3 terminus; the germline J gene supplies the remainder. The gene calls are TRBV13-2 and TRBJ2-3, with D perhaps TRBD1 (6 bases). Germline-derived CDR1 and CDR2 are NNHNN and SYGAGS (reference sequence). The CDR3 has 14 amino acids. V was clipped by 0 bases and J by 3 bases, with 8 bases between them. CDR3 sequence: CASGDADRAETLYF. CDR3 bases read: TGTGCCAGCGGTGATGCAGACAGGGCAGAA.

Ten or more counts support this clone. The gene symbols are mouse symbols. Additional DNA sequences in this sample encode the identical CDR3. The CDR3 DNA, read in part, is TGTGCCAGCAGTCCTGACAGGGCAAACTCC. Its translation: CASSPDRANS. The whole CDR3 sequence is CASSPDRANSDYTF. The rearrangement joins TRBV19 to TRBJ1-2, with 7 nucleotides matching TRBD1. The read ends 4 residues before the CDR3 terminus; that terminus is restored from the germline J gene. Germline CDR1 FNHDT, CDR2 SITEND (reference sequence). The CDR3 loop spans 14 amino acids. The V gene end was trimmed by 4 bases and the J gene end by 0 bases; junction bases not matched to a gene: 3. The whole variable domain, remainder taken from reference TRBV19 and TRBJ1-2, is GGIITQTPKFLIGQEGQKLTLKCQQNFNHDTMYWYRQDSGKGLRLIYYSITENDLQKGDLSEGYDASREKKSSFSLTVTSAQKNEMAVFLCASSPDRANSDYTFGSGTRLLVI.

At least ten counts were recorded for this clone. Each gene name is a mouse one. The read is 4 residues too short to cover the CDR3 end, so that end is filled in from the germline J gene. V gene TRBV30 combines with J gene TRBJ2-1, with 8 bases that match TRBD2. The ends lost 6 bases at V and 1 base at J; junction bases unmatched: 8. Germline CDR1 and CDR2: SQVVS and ANEGSEA. The CDR3 covers 15 residues. The CDR3 DNA, read in part, is TGTAGTTCCACGACTGGGGTTTTAAACTATGCT. Its translation is CSSTTGVLNYA. The whole CDR3 region reads CSSTTGVLNYAEQFF.

Ten or more counts support this clone. A much more abundant neighbour one base away suggests this may be a read error. Germline and genes here are mouse. The read comes to an end 4 residues before the CDR3 does, leaving the germline J gene to fill in the end. The V gene is TRBV3, the J gene TRBJ2-1; the D gene is possibly TRBD1 (7 bases). With 6 bases removed from V and 2 bases from J, the gap between germline ends came to 14 bases. The CDR3 runs to 15 residues. Germline-derived CDR1 and CDR2 are SNHLY and FYNGKV (reference sequence). The CDR3 sequence is CASSHLRGDYAEQFF. The DNA read from the CDR3 is TGTGCCAGCAGTCATCTCAGGGGGGACTATGCT.

This clone was observed at least ten times. Gene names denote mouse genes. Coverage ceases 4 residues before the CDR3 finishes, and the germline J gene fills in the end. The rearrangement joins TRBV19 to TRBJ2-1; a possible D gene is TRBD1 (6 bases). The CDR3 length is 15 residues. CDR1 and CDR2 (germline): FNHDT, SITEND (reference sequence). Trimming shortened V by 1 base and J by 2 bases, and 10 bases separated the two germline ends. CDR3 sequence: CASSIQGKYYAEQFF. CDR3 DNA (partial): TGTGCCAGCAGTATACAGGGGAAATACTATGCT.